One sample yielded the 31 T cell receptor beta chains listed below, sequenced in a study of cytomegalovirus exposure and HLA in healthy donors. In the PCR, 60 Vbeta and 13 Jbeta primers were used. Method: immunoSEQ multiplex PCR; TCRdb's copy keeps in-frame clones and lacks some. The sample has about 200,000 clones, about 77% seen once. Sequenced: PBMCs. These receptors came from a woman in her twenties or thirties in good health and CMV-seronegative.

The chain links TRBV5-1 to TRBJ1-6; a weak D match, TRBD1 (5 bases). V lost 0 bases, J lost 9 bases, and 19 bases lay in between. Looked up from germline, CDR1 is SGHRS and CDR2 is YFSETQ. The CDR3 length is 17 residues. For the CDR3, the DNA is TGCGCCAGCAGCTTGGAAGGTTGGCAGGGCGCTTTTTCACCCCTCCACTTT. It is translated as CASSLEGWQGAFSPLHF.

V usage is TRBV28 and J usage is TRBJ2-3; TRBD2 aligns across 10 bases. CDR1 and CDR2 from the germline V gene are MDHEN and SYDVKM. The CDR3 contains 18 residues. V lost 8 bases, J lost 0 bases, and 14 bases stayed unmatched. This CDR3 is CASPPSGSKRSSTDTQYF. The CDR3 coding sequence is TGTGCCAGCCCCCCTAGCGGGAGTAAAAGGTCTAGCACAGATACGCAGTATTTT.

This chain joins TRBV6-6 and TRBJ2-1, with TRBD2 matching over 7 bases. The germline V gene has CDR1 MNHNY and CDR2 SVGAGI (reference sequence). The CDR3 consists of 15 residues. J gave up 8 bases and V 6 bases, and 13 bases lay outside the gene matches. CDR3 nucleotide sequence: TGTGCCAGCAGCGACCCGGGACTACCCACGGATGAGCAGTTCTTC. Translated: CASSDPGLPTDEQFF.

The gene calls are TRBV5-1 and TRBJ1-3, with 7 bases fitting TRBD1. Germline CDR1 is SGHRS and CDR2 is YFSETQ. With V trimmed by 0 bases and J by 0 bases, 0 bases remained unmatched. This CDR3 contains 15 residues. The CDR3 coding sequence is TGCGCCAGCAGCTTGGACAGGGGCTCTGGAAACACCATATATTTT. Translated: CASSLDRGSGNTIYF.

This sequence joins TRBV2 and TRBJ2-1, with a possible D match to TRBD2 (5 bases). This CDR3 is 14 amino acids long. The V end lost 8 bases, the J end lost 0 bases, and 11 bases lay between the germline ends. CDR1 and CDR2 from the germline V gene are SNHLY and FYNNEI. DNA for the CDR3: TGTGCCAGCGGCAGCGGCCGCTCCTACAATGAGCAGTTCTTC. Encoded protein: CASGSGRSYNEQFF.

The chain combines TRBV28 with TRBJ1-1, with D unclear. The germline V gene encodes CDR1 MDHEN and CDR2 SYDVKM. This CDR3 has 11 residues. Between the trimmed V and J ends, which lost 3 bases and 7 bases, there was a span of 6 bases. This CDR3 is CASSFESEAFF. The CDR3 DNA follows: TGTGCCAGCAGTTTTGAGAGTGAAGCTTTCTTT.

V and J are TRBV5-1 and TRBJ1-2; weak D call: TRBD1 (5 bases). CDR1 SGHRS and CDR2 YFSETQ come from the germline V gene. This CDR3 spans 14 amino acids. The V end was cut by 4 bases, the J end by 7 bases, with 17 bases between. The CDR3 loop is CASSPEGTGGGYTF. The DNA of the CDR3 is TGCGCCAGCAGCCCGGAGGGGACGGGGGGTGGCTACACCTTC.

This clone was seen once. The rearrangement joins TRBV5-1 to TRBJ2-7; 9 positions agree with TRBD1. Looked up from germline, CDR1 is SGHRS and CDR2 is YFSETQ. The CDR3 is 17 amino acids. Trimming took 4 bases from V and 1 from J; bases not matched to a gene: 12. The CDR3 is CASSQGQGKSLSYEQYF. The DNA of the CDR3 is TGCGCCAGCAGCCAAGGACAGGGGAAGAGCCTGTCCTACGAGCAGTACTTC.

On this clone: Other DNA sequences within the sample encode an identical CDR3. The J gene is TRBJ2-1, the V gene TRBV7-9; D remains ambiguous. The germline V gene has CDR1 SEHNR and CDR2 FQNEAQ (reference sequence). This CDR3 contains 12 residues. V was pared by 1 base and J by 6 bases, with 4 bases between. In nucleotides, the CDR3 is TGTGCCAGCAGCTTAGGAGTCAATGAGCAGTTCTTC. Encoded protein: CASSLGVNEQFF.

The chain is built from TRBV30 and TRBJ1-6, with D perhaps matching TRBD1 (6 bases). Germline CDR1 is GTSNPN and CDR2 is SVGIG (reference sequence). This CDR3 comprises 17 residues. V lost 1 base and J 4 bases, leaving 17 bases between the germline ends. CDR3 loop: CAWSAHRTALYNSPLHF. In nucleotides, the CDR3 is TGTGCCTGGAGTGCCCACCGGACAGCCCTTTATAATTCACCCCTCCACTTT. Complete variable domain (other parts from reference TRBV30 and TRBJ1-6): SQTIHQWPATLVQPVGSPLSLECTVEGTSNPNLYWYRQAAGRGLQLLFYSVGIGQISSEVPQNLSASRPQDRQFILSSKKLLLSDSGFYLCAWSAHRTALYNSPLHFGNGTRLTVT.

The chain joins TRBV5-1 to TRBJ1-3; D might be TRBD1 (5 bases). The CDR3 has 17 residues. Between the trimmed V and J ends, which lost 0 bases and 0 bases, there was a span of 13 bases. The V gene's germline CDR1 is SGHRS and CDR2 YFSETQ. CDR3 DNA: TGCGCCAGCAGCTTGGGACCTCAGGGCGGCTCTGGAAACACCATATATTTT. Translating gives CASSLGPQGGSGNTIYF.

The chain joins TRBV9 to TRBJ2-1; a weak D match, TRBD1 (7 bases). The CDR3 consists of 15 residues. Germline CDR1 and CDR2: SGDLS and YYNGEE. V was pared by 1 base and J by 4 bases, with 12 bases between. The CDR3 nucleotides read TGTGCCAGCAGCGTACAGGGGGGTTTATACAATGAGCAGTTCTTC. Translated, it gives CASSVQGGLYNEQFF.

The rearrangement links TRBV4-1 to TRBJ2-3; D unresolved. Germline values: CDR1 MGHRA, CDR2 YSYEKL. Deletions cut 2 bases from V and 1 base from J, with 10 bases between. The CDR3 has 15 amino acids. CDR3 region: CASSQPWRRTDTQYF. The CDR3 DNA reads TGCGCCAGCAGCCAACCTTGGCGGCGCACAGATACGCAGTATTTT.

CDR3 region: CASSGQTAFF. The CDR3 DNA is TGTGCCAGCAGTGGGCAGACAGCTTTCTTT. The rearrangement uses TRBV7-9 and TRBJ1-1; D unresolved. The ends were cut back, 6 bases at V and 10 bases at J, with 9 bases in the middle. Germline lookup yields CDR1 SEHNR and CDR2 FQNEAQ (reference sequence). The CDR3 is 10 amino acids.

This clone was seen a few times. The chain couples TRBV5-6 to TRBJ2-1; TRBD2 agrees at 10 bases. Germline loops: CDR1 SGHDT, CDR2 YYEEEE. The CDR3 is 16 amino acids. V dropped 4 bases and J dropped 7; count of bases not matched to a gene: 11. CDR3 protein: CASSSQRGGRGNEQFF. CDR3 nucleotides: TGTGCCAGCAGCAGCCAGCGGGGGGGCCGAGGTAATGAGCAGTTCTTC.

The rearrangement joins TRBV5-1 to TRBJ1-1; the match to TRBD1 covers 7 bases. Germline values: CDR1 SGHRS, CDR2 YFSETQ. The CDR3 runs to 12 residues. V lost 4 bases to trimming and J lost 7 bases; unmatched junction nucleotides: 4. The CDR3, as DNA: TGCGCCAGCAGCCCCGGGACAGTTGAAGCTTTCTTT. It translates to CASSPGTVEAFF.

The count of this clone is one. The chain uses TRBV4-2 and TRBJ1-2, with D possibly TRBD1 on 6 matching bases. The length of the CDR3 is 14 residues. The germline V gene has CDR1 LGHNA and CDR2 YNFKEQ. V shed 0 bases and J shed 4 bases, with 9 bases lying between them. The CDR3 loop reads CASSQDGGGYGYTF. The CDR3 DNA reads TGTGCCAGCAGCCAAGATGGGGGCGGCTATGGCTACACCTTC.

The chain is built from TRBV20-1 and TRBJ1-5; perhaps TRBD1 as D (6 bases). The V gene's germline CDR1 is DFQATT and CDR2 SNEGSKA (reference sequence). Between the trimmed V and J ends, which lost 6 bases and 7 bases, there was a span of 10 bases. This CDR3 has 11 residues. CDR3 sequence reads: CSAAGEQPQHF. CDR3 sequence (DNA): TGCAGTGCAGCAGGGGAGCAGCCCCAGCATTTT.

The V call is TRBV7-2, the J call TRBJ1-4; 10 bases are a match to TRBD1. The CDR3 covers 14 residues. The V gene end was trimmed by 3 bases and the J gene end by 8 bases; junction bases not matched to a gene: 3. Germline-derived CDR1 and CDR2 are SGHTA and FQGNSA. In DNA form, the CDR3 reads TGTGCCAGCAGCTTGGACAGGGGGGTAGAAAAACTGTTTTTT. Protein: CASSLDRGVEKLFF.

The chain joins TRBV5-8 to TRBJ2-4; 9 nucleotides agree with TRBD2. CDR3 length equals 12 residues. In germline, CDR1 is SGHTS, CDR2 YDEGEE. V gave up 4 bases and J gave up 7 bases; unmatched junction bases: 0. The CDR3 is CASSGTSNIQYF. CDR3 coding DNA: TGTGCCAGCAGCGGGACTAGCAACATTCAGTACTTC.

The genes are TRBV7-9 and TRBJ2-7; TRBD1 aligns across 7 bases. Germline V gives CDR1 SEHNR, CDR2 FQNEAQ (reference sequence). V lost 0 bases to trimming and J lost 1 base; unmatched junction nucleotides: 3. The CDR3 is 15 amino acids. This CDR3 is CASSLATGFSYEQYF. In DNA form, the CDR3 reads TGTGCCAGCAGCTTAGCGACAGGGTTTTCCTACGAGCAGTACTTC.

The CDR3 DNA is TGTGCCAGTAGTTCCCTAAACAATCAGCCCCAGCATTTT. It encodes CASSSLNNQPQHF. The chain has TRBV19 and TRBJ1-5; D is uncertain. Trimming took off 5 bases at V and 3 bases at J, with 8 bases between the two ends. This CDR3 region has 13 residues. Germline CDR1 is LNHDA and CDR2 is SQIVND (reference sequence).

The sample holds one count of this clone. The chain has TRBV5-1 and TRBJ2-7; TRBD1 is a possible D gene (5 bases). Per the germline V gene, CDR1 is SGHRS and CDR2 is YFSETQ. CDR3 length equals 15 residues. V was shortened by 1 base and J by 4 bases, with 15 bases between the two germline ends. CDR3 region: CASSLFSGIGYEQYF. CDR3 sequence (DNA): TGCGCCAGCAGCTTGTTTTCAGGGATCGGGTACGAGCAGTACTTC.

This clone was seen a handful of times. The CDR3 spells CASSLGGGTDPCHF. In DNA, the CDR3 is TGTGCCAGCAGCTTGGGTGGGGGGACAGACCCTTGTCATTTT. The V and J genes are TRBV5-6 and TRBJ1-5, with 7 nucleotides matching TRBD1. Per the germline V gene, CDR1 is SGHDT and CDR2 is YYEEEE. J lost 16 bases, V lost 0 bases, and 13 bases had no gene match. The CDR3 loop spans 14 amino acids.

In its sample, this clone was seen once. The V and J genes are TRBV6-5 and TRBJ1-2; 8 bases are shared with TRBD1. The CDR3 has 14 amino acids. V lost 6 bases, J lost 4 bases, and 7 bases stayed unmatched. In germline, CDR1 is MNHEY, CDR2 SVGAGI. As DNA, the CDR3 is TGTGCCAGCAGGGCAGGGGGCGAGGGCTATGGCTACACCTTC. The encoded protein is CASRAGGEGYGYTF.

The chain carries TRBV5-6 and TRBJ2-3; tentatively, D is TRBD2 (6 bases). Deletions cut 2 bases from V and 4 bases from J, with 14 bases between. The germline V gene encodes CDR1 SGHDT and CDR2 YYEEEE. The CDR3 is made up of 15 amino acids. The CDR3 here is CASSFEGLSADTQYF. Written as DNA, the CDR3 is TGTGCCAGCAGCTTTGAGGGACTGAGTGCAGATACGCAGTATTTT.

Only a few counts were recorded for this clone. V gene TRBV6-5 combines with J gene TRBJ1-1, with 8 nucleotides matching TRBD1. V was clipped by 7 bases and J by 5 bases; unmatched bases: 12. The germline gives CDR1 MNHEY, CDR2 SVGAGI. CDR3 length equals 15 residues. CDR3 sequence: CASTKPSRQGTEAFF. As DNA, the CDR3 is TGTGCCAGCACTAAACCTTCCCGACAGGGGACTGAAGCTTTCTTT.

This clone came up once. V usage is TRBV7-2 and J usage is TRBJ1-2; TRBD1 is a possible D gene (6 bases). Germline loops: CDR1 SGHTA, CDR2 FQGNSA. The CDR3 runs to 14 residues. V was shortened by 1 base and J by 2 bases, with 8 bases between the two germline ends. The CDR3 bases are TGTGCCAGCAGCTTAGTTGGACAGAACTATGGCTACACCTTC. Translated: CASSLVGQNYGYTF.

This chain's CDR3 is CAWCRQAYSYEQYF. CDR3 coding DNA: TGTGCCTGGTGCCGACAGGCTTACTCCTACGAGCAGTACTTC. The chain has TRBV30 and TRBJ2-7; D possibly corresponds to TRBD1 (6 bases). The germline gives CDR1 GTSNPN, CDR2 SVGIG (reference sequence). This CDR3 is built from 14 residues. The V and J ends lost 5 bases and 0 bases respectively, with 14 bases between them.

This chain's CDR3 is CASSRDIFFSGANVLTF. Written as DNA, the CDR3 is TGTGCCAGCAGTCGGGACATATTCTTCTCTGGGGCCAACGTCCTGACTTTC. The V and J genes are TRBV6-4 and TRBJ2-6, with D perhaps TRBD1 (6 bases). The CDR3 covers 17 residues. The germline V gene has CDR1 MRHNA and CDR2 SNTAGT. Trimming removed 5 bases from V and 0 bases from J, with 14 bases in between.

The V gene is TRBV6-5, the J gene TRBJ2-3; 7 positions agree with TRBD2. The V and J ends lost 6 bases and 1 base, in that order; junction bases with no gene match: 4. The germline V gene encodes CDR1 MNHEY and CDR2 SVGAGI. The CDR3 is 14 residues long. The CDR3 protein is CASRPAGGTDTQYF. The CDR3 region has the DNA TGTGCCAGCAGGCCCGCGGGGGGCACAGATACGCAGTATTTT.